What follows are 15 T cell receptor beta chains derived from one specimen sequenced in a study of blood T cell repertoires in COVID-19. Method: immunoSEQ multiplex PCR; TCRdb's copy keeps in-frame clones and lacks some. This table has around 16,000 clones, 70% to 90% appearing once. Sequencing used peripheral blood. All receptors derive from a man aged 70-80 years in a cohort sampled during active COVID-19.

This chain joins TRBV5-5 and TRBJ2-7; maybe TRBD1 (6 bases). Germline loops: CDR1 SGHKS, CDR2 YYEKEE (reference sequence). V was clipped by 5 bases and J by 4 bases, with 19 bases between them. This CDR3 has 15 residues. CDR3 sequence: CASRGVRGASYEQYF. CDR3 coding DNA: TGTGCCAGCAGGGGGGTCAGGGGCGCATCTTACGAGCAGTACTTC.

The gene calls are TRBV29-1 and TRBJ2-5; TRBD2 aligns across 7 bases. The CDR3 sequence is 13 residues long. Trimming at V came to 3 bases and at J to 5 bases, leaving 6 bases not matched to a gene. Germline-derived CDR1 and CDR2 are SQVTM and ANQGSEA. The chain's CDR3 is CSVDYLGGETQYF. CDR3 sequence (DNA): TGCAGCGTTGATTACCTGGGGGGGGAGACCCAGTACTTC. The entire variable domain, with the rest obtained from reference TRBV29-1 and TRBJ2-5, is as follows: SAVISQKPSRDICQRGTSLTIQCQVDSQVTMMFWYRQQPGQSLTLIATANQGSEATYESGFVIDKFPISRPNLTFSTLTVSNMSPEDSSIYLCSVDYLGGETQYFGPGTRLLVL.

V gene TRBV4-1 combines with J gene TRBJ2-7; weak D call: TRBD1 (6 bases). Germline V gene data show CDR1 as MGHRA and CDR2 as YSYEKL. The CDR3 extends over 13 amino acids. Trimming cost V 8 bases and J 3 bases, with 14 bases left between them. The CDR3 loop is CASSRTAIYEQYF. The CDR3 DNA is TGCGCCAGCTCCAGGACAGCTATCTACGAGCAGTACTTC.

V is TRBV4-1 and J is TRBJ2-1; TRBD1 aligns across 11 bases. Trimming at V came to 3 bases and at J to 4 bases, leaving 5 bases not matched to a gene. The CDR3 runs 16 residues. In germline, CDR1 is MGHRA, CDR2 YSYEKL. CDR3 in amino acids: CASSHQGQGDYNEQFF. The CDR3 bases are TGCGCCAGCAGCCACCAGGGACAGGGGGATTACAATGAGCAGTTCTTC.

The genes are TRBV2 and TRBJ2-1; 11 bases are a match to TRBD2. Looked up from germline, CDR1 is SNHLY and CDR2 is FYNNEI. J was trimmed by 4 bases and V by 9 bases; bases with no gene match: 8. CDR3 length: 15 residues. The CDR3 sequence is CASWGTSGYYNEQFF. For the CDR3, the DNA is TGTGCCAGTTGGGGGACTAGCGGATATTACAATGAGCAGTTCTTC.

V usage is TRBV4-1 and J usage is TRBJ2-2; 13 nucleotides align to TRBD2. Germline V CDR1 and CDR2: MGHRA, YSYEKL. The CDR3 contains 20 residues. With V trimmed by 0 bases and J by 5 bases, 12 bases remained unmatched. The CDR3 loop reads CASSQDPTSGRAGWTGELFF. The DNA of the CDR3 is TGCGCCAGCAGCCAAGACCCAACTAGCGGGAGGGCCGGGTGGACCGGGGAGCTGTTTTTT.

The V call is TRBV7-3, the J call TRBJ1-3; D gene ambiguous. Trimming pared 5 bases from V and 0 bases from J, leaving 11 bases between. The CDR3 is made up of 15 amino acids. From germline, CDR1 is SGHTA and CDR2 FQGTGA. Here the CDR3 reads CASSADGSSGNTIYF. The DNA of the CDR3 is TGTGCCAGCAGCGCGGACGGGAGCTCTGGAAACACCATATATTTT.

The rearrangement links TRBV19 to TRBJ2-7, with 10 bases aligning to TRBD1. J was trimmed by 4 bases and V by 3 bases; bases with no gene match: 3. CDR3 length equals 14 residues. In germline, CDR1 is LNHDA, CDR2 SQIVND (reference sequence). The CDR3 DNA sequence: TGTGCCAGTAGTATCCTGGGACAGGGGTACGAGCAGTACTTC. Translating gives CASSILGQGYEQYF.

CDR3 region: CASRTGLNTEAFF. In DNA, the CDR3 is TGTGCCAGCCGGACAGGCCTAAACACTGAAGCTTTCTTT. The genes are TRBV18 and TRBJ1-1, with 7 nucleotides matching TRBD1. This CDR3 has 13 residues. CDR1 KGHSH and CDR2 LQKENI come from the germline V gene. Trimming at V came to 8 bases and at J to 2 bases, leaving 5 bases not matched to a gene.

The chain recombines TRBV10-3 with TRBJ2-1; the match to TRBD1 covers 7 bases. The germline V gene has CDR1 ENHRY and CDR2 SYGVKD. This CDR3 is 11 amino acids long. The V gene end was trimmed by 10 bases and the J gene end by 5 bases; junction bases not matched to a gene: 2. CDR3 in DNA: TGTGCCACTCAGGGGGACAATGAGCAGTTCTTC. Its protein product is CATQGDNEQFF.

V is TRBV21-1 and J is TRBJ1-6. TRBV21-1 is flagged as a pseudogene. The CDR3 length is 20 residues. The CDR3 sequence: CASSKVRIRLGSSYNSPLHF. Written as DNA, the CDR3 is TGTGCCAGCAGCAAAGTACGGATCAGGTTAGGGAGCTCCTATAATTCACCCCTCCACTTT.

This chain connects TRBV30 to TRBJ2-2; 9 bases line up with TRBD1. This CDR3 is 14 amino acids long. J lost 7 bases, V lost 2 bases, and 5 bases had no gene match. Germline CDR1 GTSNPN, CDR2 SVGIG (reference sequence). The CDR3 DNA follows: TGTGCCTGGAGTAACAGGGGGCCTGACGGGGAGCTGTTTTTT. This gives the protein CAWSNRGPDGELFF.

The chain uses TRBV29-1 and TRBJ1-4; 9 bases are shared with TRBD1. Trimming cost V 4 bases and J 8 bases; bases outside gene matches: 8. The germline V gene has CDR1 SQVTM and CDR2 ANQGSEA. The CDR3 is 14 residues long. The CDR3 here is CSVAYRGLGEKLFF. The CDR3 nucleotides are TGCAGCGTTGCCTACAGGGGGCTGGGAGAAAAACTGTTTTTT.

The chain couples TRBV19 to TRBJ1-2, with a tentative D call TRBD1 (5 bases). Germline values: CDR1 LNHDA, CDR2 SQIVND (reference sequence). The CDR3 loop spans 14 amino acids. V lost 7 bases and J lost 0, with 12 bases in between. The CDR3 nucleotides read TGTGCCAGTATGGTCGACAGCCCTAACTATGGCTACACCTTC. Translated: CASMVDSPNYGYTF.

This rearrangement joins TRBV19 to TRBJ2-3; 8 nucleotides align to TRBD2. Germline CDR1 and CDR2: LNHDA and SQIVND (reference sequence). The CDR3 spans 17 residues. With 1 base clipped from V and 0 bases from J, the junction kept 6 bases outside the gene matches. The DNA of the CDR3 is TGTGCCAGTAGTATAGTTACTAGCGGTACTAGCACAGATACGCAGTATTTT. Protein: CASSIVTSGTSTDTQYF.